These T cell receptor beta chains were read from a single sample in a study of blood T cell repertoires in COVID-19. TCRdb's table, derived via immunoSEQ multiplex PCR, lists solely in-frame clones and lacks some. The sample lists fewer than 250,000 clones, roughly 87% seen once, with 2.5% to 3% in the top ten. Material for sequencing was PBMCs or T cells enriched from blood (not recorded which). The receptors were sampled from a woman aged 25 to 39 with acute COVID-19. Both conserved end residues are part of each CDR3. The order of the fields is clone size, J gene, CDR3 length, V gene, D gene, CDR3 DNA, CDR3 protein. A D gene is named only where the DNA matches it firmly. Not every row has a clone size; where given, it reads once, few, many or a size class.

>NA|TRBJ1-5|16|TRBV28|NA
TGTGCCAGCAGTTTATCGAGTGGGGGGTCCCCTCAGCCCCAGCATTTT
CASSLSSGGSPQPQHF
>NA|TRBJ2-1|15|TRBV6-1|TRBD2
TGTGCCAGCAGTGAACTAGCGGGGAATAACAATGAGCAGTTCTTC
CASSELAGNNNEQFF
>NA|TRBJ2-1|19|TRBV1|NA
TGCACCAGCAGCCAACCCCCGAGCCAGGGGGGTAGCTCCTACAATGAGCAGTTCTTC
CTSSQPPSQGGSSYNEQFF
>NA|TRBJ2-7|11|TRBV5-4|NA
TGTGCCAGCAGCGGAGGCTACGAGCAGTACTTC
CASSGGYEQYF
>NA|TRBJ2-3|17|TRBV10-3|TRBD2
TGTGCCATCAGTGGCCTTTTTGGGCGGGGGGGCACAGATACGCAGTATTTT
CAISGLFGRGGTDTQYF
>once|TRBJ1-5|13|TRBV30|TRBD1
TGTGCCTGGAGTCGACAGGGCTTGCAGCCCCAGCATTTT
CAWSRQGLQPQHF
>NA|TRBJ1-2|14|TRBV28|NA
TGTGCCAGCAGTCAGATCTTGGCTAACTATGGCTACACCTTC
CASSQILANYGYTF
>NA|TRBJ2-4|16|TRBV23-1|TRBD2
TGCGCCAGCAGAGAAGTGGGAGGGCTAGCCAAAAACATTCAGTACTTC
CASREVGGLAKNIQYF
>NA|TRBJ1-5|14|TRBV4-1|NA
TGCGCCAGCAGCCAAGGGCTAGTGAATCAGCCCCAGCATTTT
CASSQGLVNQPQHF
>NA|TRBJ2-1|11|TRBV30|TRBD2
TGTGCCTGGAGTGGGGACTACGAGCAGTTCTTC
CAWSGDYEQFF
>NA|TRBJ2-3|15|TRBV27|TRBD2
TGTGCCAGCAGTTTACTGGCTAGCGGGGCAGATACGCAGTATTTT
CASSLLASGADTQYF
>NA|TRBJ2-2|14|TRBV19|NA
TGTGCCAGTAGTATATCGACGGGGGCCGGGGAGCTGTTTTTT
CASSISTGAGELFF
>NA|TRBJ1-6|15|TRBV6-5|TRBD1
TGTGCCAGCAGTCCAGGGACAGGCTGGAATTCACCCCTCCACTTT
CASSPGTGWNSPLHF
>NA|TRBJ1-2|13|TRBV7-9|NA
TGTGCCAGCAGCTCTGGACAGAACTATGGCTACACCTTC
CASSSGQNYGYTF
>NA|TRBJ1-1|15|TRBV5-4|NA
TGTGCCAGCAGCAAAGAAACAGGGAAGAACACTGAAGCTTTCTTT
CASSKETGKNTEAFF
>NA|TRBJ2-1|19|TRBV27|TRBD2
TGTGCCAGCAGTCCGCGACTAGCGGGGACCACCAGCTCCTACAATGAGCAGTTCTTC
CASSPRLAGTTSSYNEQFF
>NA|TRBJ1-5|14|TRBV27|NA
TGTGCCAGCAGTTTATCAAGGGGGAATCAGCCCCAGCATTTT
CASSLSRGNQPQHF
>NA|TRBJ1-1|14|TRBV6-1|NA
TGTGCCAGCAGTGAACGCGGAGGTAACACTGAAGCTTTCTTT
CASSERGGNTEAFF
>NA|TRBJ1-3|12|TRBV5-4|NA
TGTGCCAGCAGCTTCTATGGAAACACCATATATTTT
CASSFYGNTIYF
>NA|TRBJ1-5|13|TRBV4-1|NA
TGCGCCAGCAGCCCCACACAGAATCAGCCCCAGCATTTT
CASSPTQNQPQHF
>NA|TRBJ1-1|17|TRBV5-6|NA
TGTGCCAGCAGCTTGGTACCGGTTTCCAGGGACACCACTGAAGCTTTCTTT
CASSLVPVSRDTTEAFF
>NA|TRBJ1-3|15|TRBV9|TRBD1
TGTGCCAGCAGCGCACAGGGGCTCCCTGGAAACACCATATATTTT
CASSAQGLPGNTIYF
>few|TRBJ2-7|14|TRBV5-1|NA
TGCGCCAGCAGGCTAGCGATAAGCTCCTACGAGCAGTACTTC
CASRLAISSYEQYF
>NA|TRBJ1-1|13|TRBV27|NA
TGTGCCAGCAGTTTCCAGGTGAACACTGAAGCTTTCTTT
CASSFQVNTEAFF
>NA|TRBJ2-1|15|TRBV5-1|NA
TGCGCCAGCAACCGGGGATTTGGCCCCTACAATGAGCAGTTCTTC
CASNRGFGPYNEQFF
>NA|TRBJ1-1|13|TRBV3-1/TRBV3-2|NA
TGTGCCAGCAGCCAAGTTCAGAACACTGAAGCTTTCTTT
CASSQVQNTEAFF
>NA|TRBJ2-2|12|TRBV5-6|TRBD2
TGTGCCAGCAGCGGGGGGGCCGGGGAGCTGTTTTTT
CASSGGAGELFF
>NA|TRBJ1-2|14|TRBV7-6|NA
TGTGCCAGCAGCGGAGGGCCCGGGGAATATGGCTACACCTTC
CASSGGPGEYGYTF
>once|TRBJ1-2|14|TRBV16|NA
TGTGCCAGCAGCCAATCTCGGGGAAAGACAGGCTTCCCCTTC
CASSQSRGKTGFPF
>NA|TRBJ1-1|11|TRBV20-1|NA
TGCAGTGTTCAGGGTGCCACTGAAGCTTTCTTT
CSVQGATEAFF
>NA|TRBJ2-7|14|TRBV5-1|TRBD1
TGCGCCAGCAGCTTGGAGGACAGGTCCTACGAGCAGTACTTC
CASSLEDRSYEQYF
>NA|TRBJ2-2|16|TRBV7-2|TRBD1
TGTGCCAGCAGCACAAACAGGGGACGGAGCACCGGGGAGCTGTTTTTT
CASSTNRGRSTGELFF
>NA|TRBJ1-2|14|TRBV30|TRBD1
TGTGCCTGGGCCTCGTACAGGGGCCCTCGGGGCTACACCTTC
CAWASYRGPRGYTF
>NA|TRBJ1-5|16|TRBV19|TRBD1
TGTGCCTCCTCTCTGTTGGGACAGACACACAATCAGCCCCAGCATTTT
CASSLLGQTHNQPQHF
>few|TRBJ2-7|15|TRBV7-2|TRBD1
TGTGCCAGCAGCTTCGTACAGGGGGCCGGCCACGAGCAGTACTTC
CASSFVQGAGHEQYF
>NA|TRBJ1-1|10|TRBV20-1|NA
TGCAGTGCCTCAGTGTTTGAAGCTTTCTTT
CSASVFEAFF
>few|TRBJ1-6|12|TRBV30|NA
TGTGCCTGGAGTCCACAGCATTCACCCCTCCACTTT
CAWSPQHSPLHF
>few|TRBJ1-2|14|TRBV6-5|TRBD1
TGTGCCAGCAGTTACGGACAGGGAATAGGTGGCTACACCTTC
CASSYGQGIGGYTF
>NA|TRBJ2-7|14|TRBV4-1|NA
TGCGCCAGCAGCCAAGAGCAGACAGCTTACGAGCAGTACTTC
CASSQEQTAYEQYF
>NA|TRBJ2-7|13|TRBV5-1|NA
TGCGCCAGCAGCTTCCCTGACGACAGCCGGCGTACCTTC
CASSFPDDSRRTF
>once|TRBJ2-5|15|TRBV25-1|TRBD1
TGTGCCAGCAGTGATGTCCGGGACAGGCAAGAGACCCAGTACTTC
CASSDVRDRQETQYF
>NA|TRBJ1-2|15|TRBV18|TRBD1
TGTGCCAGCTCACCAACGGACAGGGTATTTACCGGCTACACCTTC
CASSPTDRVFTGYTF
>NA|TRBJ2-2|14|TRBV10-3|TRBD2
TGTGCCATCAGGGGAGCGGGGGGCACCGGGGAGCTGTTTTTT
CAIRGAGGTGELFF
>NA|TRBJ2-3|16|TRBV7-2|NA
TGTGCCAGCAGCTCGGCAGCGCTGTTAGACACAGATACGCAGTATTTT
CASSSAALLDTDTQYF
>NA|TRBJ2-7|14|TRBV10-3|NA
TGTGCCATCAGGACGGGACTGAGTTCACACGAGCAGTACTTC
CAIRTGLSSHEQYF
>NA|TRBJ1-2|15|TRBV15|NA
TGTGCCACCAGCGTTACATCCCGGGACACGTATGGCTACACCTTC
CATSVTSRDTYGYTF
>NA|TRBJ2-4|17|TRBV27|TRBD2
TGTGCCAGCAGTATCCTGACTAGCGGGGGACCTGGAAACATTCAGTACTTC
CASSILTSGGPGNIQYF
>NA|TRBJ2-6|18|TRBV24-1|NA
TGTGCCACCAGCCCCGGTTTAGGGGATGGGTCTGGGGCCAACGTCCTGACTTTC
CATSPGLGDGSGANVLTF
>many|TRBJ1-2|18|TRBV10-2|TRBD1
TGCGCCAGCAGAGCAACAGGGGGCGGCGGTTCTCTTTCCTATGGCTACACCTTC
CASRATGGGGSLSYGYTF
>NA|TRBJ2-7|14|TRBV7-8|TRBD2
TGTGCCAGCAGCTTAAAAGGGCCTAGCGGAAAGCAGTACTTC
CASSLKGPSGKQYF
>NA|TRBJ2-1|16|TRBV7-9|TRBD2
TGTGCCAGCAGCTTATGGGAGCGGGGGCCTCAAGATGAGCAGTTCTTC
CASSLWERGPQDEQFF
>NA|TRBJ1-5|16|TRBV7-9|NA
TGTGCCAGCAGCTTAGGGGGGCAGGGAAGCAATCAGCCCCAGCATTTT
CASSLGGQGSNQPQHF
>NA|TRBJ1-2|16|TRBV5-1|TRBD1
TGCGCCAGCAGCAGAACCGGGACAGGGGTGGACTATGGCTACACCTTC
CASSRTGTGVDYGYTF
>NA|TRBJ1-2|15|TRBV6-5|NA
TGTGCCAGCACAAAGTTTTCCGGGGTTAACTATGGCTACACCTTC
CASTKFSGVNYGYTF
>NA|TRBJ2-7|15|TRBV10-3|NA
TGTGCCATCAGTGAAGCCTTGAGAGGTTTGGACGAGCAGTACTTC
CAISEALRGLDEQYF
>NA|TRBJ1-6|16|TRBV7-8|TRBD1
TGTGCCAGCAGCTTGGTCCCGGGACAGGGAGATTCACCCCTCCACTTT
CASSLVPGQGDSPLHF
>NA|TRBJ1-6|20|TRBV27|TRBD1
TGTGCCAGCAGTTTATCGGCAAATTACAGGGGGGGGTCCTATAATTCACCCCTCCACTTT
CASSLSANYRGGSYNSPLHF
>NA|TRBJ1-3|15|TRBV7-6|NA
TGTGCCAGCAGCCCGAGACCAGGGACTGGAAACACCATATATTTT
CASSPRPGTGNTIYF
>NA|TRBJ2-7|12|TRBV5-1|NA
TGCGCCAGCAGCTTGTCACAATACGAGCAGTACTTC
CASSLSQYEQYF
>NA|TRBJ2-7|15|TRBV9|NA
TGTGCCAGCAGCGTAGACGGCGGGGCGGGCTACGAGCAGTACTTC
CASSVDGGAGYEQYF